This T cell receptor beta chain originates from a study of siplizumab effects on memory and regulatory T cells (dated by TCRdb to between 2018 and 2020). General notes on the study: The study looked at the effect of siplizumab, an anti-CD2 antibody, on alloreactive T-cell subsets in allogeneic mixed lymphocyte reactions made from human PBMCs. General findings and caveats noted by the study authors: Of the alloreactive CD4+ clones that could be mapped, the Treg-derived share averaged roughly 73% with siplizumab compared with 25% to 30% in control reactions. Siplizumab significantly lowered the cumulative frequency of alloreactive sequences that could be traced to unstimulated CD4+ memory T cells. Whether proliferating Tregs from siplizumab cultures actually had suppressive function was not functionally confirmed. Because sequences at frequencies below about 10^-5 were poorly captured, only a minor fraction of alloreactive clones could be mapped back to unstimulated subsets. Roughly 80-96% of proliferating CD4+ or CD8+ clones could not be assigned a naive or memory phenotype. Compared with memory T cells, unstimulated naive T cells appeared more diverse, and naive cells seemed to make a substantial contribution to the alloresponse.

Sorted unstimulated T cells and proliferating T cells recovered from mixed lymphocyte reactions were subjected to TCRbeta CDR3 sequencing. Fresh whole blood from ten to eleven HLA-typed healthy donors served as the source for isolating PBMCs. Comment on this clone: It lacks a known antigen. No base qualities exist here, and no much larger clone lies one base off it.

The library came from the immunoSEQ multiplex PCR assay. The deep sequencing platform assayed approximately 100,000 TCR templates per sample. Genomic DNA extracted from sorted T cells was used for TCRbeta CDR3 sequencing. Regarding the original processing steps: The R programming language was used for clonal analysis of the TCRbeta CDR3 data. Alloreactive CD4+ and CD8+ clones were identified by comparing unstimulated samples to CFSE-low samples taken after the reaction. Regulatory or non-regulatory origin was assigned to alloreactive CD4+ clones by matching of sequences to sorted unstimulated Treg and non-Treg repertoires. TCRdb provides this immuneACCESS table in a form limited to in-frame rearrangements. Some clones are lacking; in checked studies, under half of them reflect an unresolved V gene, and why the rest are absent is not known. V, J and clone size are those of that table, while D and trimming were read from the DNA. The sample table contains 100,000 to 120,000 clones; only one count was recorded for approximately 94% of them. The ten largest clones capture 0.32% of the sample.

Taken from cysteine to phenylalanine, the CDR3 has 15 residues. Only the CDR3 part of the read is kept: 45 bases, read in frame from the first base. A distance of 19 bases separates the germline ends of V and J, which lose 4 bases and 7 bases respectively. CDR1 LNHDA and CDR2 SQIVND are derived from the germline V gene (reference sequence). Sequenced: CD4+ T cells sorted from blood. Recombination connected TRBV19 to TRBJ1-2; a confident D gene designation cannot be given. This clonotype was sampled from a human donor in good health. The sequenced DNA: TGTGCCAGTAGTACTCAGACGGTCGGATTACGTGGCTACACCTTC. Protein translation: CASSTQTVGLRGYTF.